This T cell receptor (beta chain) appears in the sequencing data of a study of blood T cell repertoires in COVID-19. At the level of the study: Samples representing acute and convalescent COVID-19 were sourced from the United States, Italy and Spain. PBMCs, B-cell-depleted T cells, or T cells provided the cDNA or gDNA that made up the material.

Source study methods: Amplifying reference gene primers gave estimates of nucleated cell counts. The protocol was immunoSEQ multiplex PCR, while the TCRdb copy is restricted to in-frame clones and leaves out a portion. From that table come the V and J calls and clone size; the DNA was used to work out D and trimming. The data show 120,000 or so clones, about 77% seen once. CDR1 SGHTA and CDR2 FQGTGA come from the germline V gene. After removal of 5 bases from V and 7 bases from J, the junction contained 7 bases not matched to a gene. The CDR3 is made up of 14 amino acids. Specimen: peripheral blood. The V call is TRBV7-3, the J call TRBJ1-2; TRBD1 matches 10 bases. This clonotype was sampled from a human donor in a cohort sampled during active COVID-19. In nucleotides, the CDR3 is TGTGCCAGCAGCCGCGGGACAGGGGCTTTTGGCTACACCTTC. Translation: CASSRGTGAFGYTF.